Listed here are 20 T cell receptor beta chains from one sample, sequenced in a study of cytomegalovirus exposure and HLA in healthy donors. Primers: 60 Vbeta forward and 13 Jbeta reverse. Assay: immunoSEQ multiplex PCR; the TCRdb copy retains only in-frame clones and omits some. The sample includes some 190,000 clones, 70% to 80% of them seen just once. The sequencing sample was made of PBMCs. These TCRs come from a woman aged 50 to 60 in good health and CMV-seronegative.

The chain has TRBV6-6 and TRBJ2-7, with 8 positions matching TRBD2. Trimming at V came to 4 bases and at J to 2 bases, leaving 7 bases not matched to a gene. This CDR3 has 15 amino acids. Germline V gene data show CDR1 as MNHNY and CDR2 as SVGAGI (reference sequence). DNA for the CDR3: TGTGCCAGCAGTTCTACTCGGGGGGGGGCCTACGAGCAGTACTTC. Protein: CASSSTRGGAYEQYF.

The V and J genes are TRBV27 and TRBJ1-5, with D possibly being TRBD1 (5 bases). This CDR3 has 14 amino acids. V lost 10 bases and J lost 6, with 19 bases in between. CDR1 and CDR2 from the germline V gene are MNHEY and SMNVEV (reference sequence). The CDR3 DNA is TGTGCCACTGAAGGGGCCACGGGAGGTCAGCCCCAGCATTTT. It is translated as CATEGATGGQPQHF.

This chain connects TRBV28 to TRBJ2-3; D is unresolved. V was shortened by 7 bases and J by 0 bases, with 5 bases between the two germline ends. Germline V gene sequence: CDR1 MDHEN, CDR2 SYDVKM. CDR3 length: 12 residues. The CDR3 DNA sequence: TGTGCCAGCACCCGGAGCACAGATACGCAGTATTTT. This encodes CASTRSTDTQYF.

Regarding this clone: The sample contains more than one DNA sequence encoding this CDR3. The genes are TRBV18 and TRBJ2-7; D might be TRBD2 (6 bases). V gave up 3 bases and J gave up 2 bases, with 11 bases separating them. The CDR3 length is 14 residues. Germline V lookup: CDR1 KGHSH, CDR2 LQKENI. This CDR3 reads CASSPGGGPYEQYF. CDR3 in DNA: TGTGCCAGCTCACCGGGGGGTGGTCCCTACGAGCAGTACTTC.

This chain joins TRBV7-2 and TRBJ1-4, with D perhaps TRBD1 (5 bases). Germline V CDR1 and CDR2: SGHTA, FQGNSA. The length of the CDR3 is 16 residues. With 6 bases removed from V and 0 bases from J, the gap between germline ends came to 14 bases. The CDR3 here is CASSLVGGATNEKLFF. The CDR3 DNA reads TGTGCCAGCAGTCTTGTCGGGGGGGCAACTAATGAAAAACTGTTTTTT.

The V call is TRBV4-3, the J call TRBJ2-3, with D possibly TRBD1 on 5 matching bases. V gave up 3 bases and J gave up 2 bases, with 9 bases separating them. Germline loops: CDR1 LGHNA, CDR2 YSLEER. The CDR3 length is 14 residues. The CDR3 spells CASSQVTVTDTQYF. The CDR3 DNA is TGCGCCAGCAGCCAGGTGACAGTCACAGATACGCAGTATTTT.

The V gene is TRBV29-1, the J gene TRBJ1-1; D remains ambiguous. Deletions cut 7 bases from V and 6 bases from J, with 21 bases between. In germline, CDR1 is SQVTM, CDR2 ANQGSEA. The CDR3 runs 14 residues. The CDR3 spells CSAKRSGDWAEAFF. CDR3 DNA sequence: TGCAGCGCAAAACGTTCCGGGGATTGGGCTGAAGCTTTCTTT. Full variable domain (rest looked up from reference TRBV29-1 and TRBJ1-1): SAVISQKPSRDICQRGTSLTIQCQVDSQVTMMFWYRQQPGQSLTLIATANQGSEATYESGFVIDKFPISRPNLTFSTLTVSNMSPEDSSIYLCSAKRSGDWAEAFFGQGTRLTVV.

This sequence joins TRBV19 and TRBJ1-1, with D perhaps TRBD1 (5 bases). Germline V lookup: CDR1 LNHDA, CDR2 SQIVND (reference sequence). The ends were cut back, 3 bases at V and 0 bases at J, with 8 bases in the middle. This CDR3 is built from 14 residues. The CDR3 DNA follows: TGTGCCAGTAGTATCGACAGTATGAACACTGAAGCTTTCTTT. Its protein is CASSIDSMNTEAFF.

V usage is TRBV10-3 and J usage is TRBJ2-5; TRBD2 might be the D (7 bases). Germline CDR1 and CDR2: ENHRY and SYGVKD. There are 13 residues in the CDR3. V lost 3 bases and J 5 bases, leaving 10 bases between the germline ends. DNA of the CDR3: TGTGCCATCAGTGACGGGGGGCGGGAGACCCAGTACTTC. Residues: CAISDGGRETQYF.

This clone was recorded a few times. The genes are TRBV4-3 and TRBJ2-7, with 9 bases identical to TRBD2. V shed 4 bases, J shed 2 bases, and the junction held 3 bases outside the gene matches. CDR1 is LGHNA and CDR2 is YSLEER in the germline V gene. This CDR3 spans 14 amino acids. CDR3 nucleotide sequence: TGCGCCAGCAGCCGGCTAGCGGGGCCCTACGAGCAGTACTTC. Its protein is CASSRLAGPYEQYF.

Worth noting for this clone: Other DNA sequences of this sample code for an identical CDR3. The rearrangement uses TRBV15 and TRBJ2-1; 9 bases are shared with TRBD2. Germline V gene sequence: CDR1 LNHNV, CDR2 YYDKDF (reference sequence). Trimming removed 0 bases from V and 7 bases from J; junction bases left unmatched: 13. The CDR3 consists of 18 residues. CDR3 bases: TGTGCCACCAGCAGAGATCTTACTAGCGGGCGGAGGTATAATGAGCAGTTCTTC. This gives the protein CATSRDLTSGRRYNEQFF.

The chain employs TRBV5-1 and TRBJ2-5; TRBD2 might be the D (7 bases). Between the trimmed V and J ends, which lost 1 base and 4 bases, there was a span of 11 bases. CDR1 is SGHRS and CDR2 is YFSETQ in the germline V gene. CDR3 length: 14 amino acids. CDR3 coding DNA: TGCGCCAGCAGCTTGAAGGGGGGGGGAGAGACCCAGTACTTC. This gives the protein CASSLKGGGETQYF.

There are a few counts of this clone. Other DNA sequences within the sample encode an identical CDR3. V usage is TRBV7-9 and J usage is TRBJ1-1; no firm D call. The V gene lost 4 bases and the J gene lost 4 bases, with 10 bases spanning the gap. Germline V gene data show CDR1 as SEHNR and CDR2 as FQNEAQ (reference sequence). This CDR3 spans 13 amino acids. The CDR3 nucleotides are TGTGCCAGCAGCTCTGGACGGGGCACTGAAGCTTTCTTT. The encoded protein is CASSSGRGTEAFF.

The J gene is TRBJ2-3, the V gene TRBV29-1; 8 bases are a match to TRBD2. Germline trimming cut 5 bases from V and 3 bases from J; bases unmatched to any gene: 4. CDR1 and CDR2 from the germline V gene are SQVTM and ANQGSEA. This CDR3 spans 13 amino acids. The CDR3: CSVQRGGTDTQYF. The CDR3 DNA reads TGCAGCGTTCAACGGGGGGGAACAGATACGCAGTATTTT.

The gene calls are TRBV11-2 and TRBJ1-3; D remains ambiguous. Germline CDR1 is SGHAT and CDR2 is FQNNGV. This CDR3 region has 13 residues. With 10 bases removed from V and 4 bases from J, the gap between germline ends came to 14 bases. This CDR3 is CATEPGGGNTIYF. CDR3 bases: TGTGCCACCGAGCCGGGTGGAGGAAACACCATATATTTT.

The V gene is TRBV9, the J gene TRBJ2-5; D is ambiguous. Per germline, CDR1 SGDLS and CDR2 YYNGEE. This CDR3 spans 14 amino acids. V dropped 0 bases and J dropped 2 bases, with 8 bases sitting between them. In DNA, the CDR3 is TGTGCCAGCAGCGTAGGCGGCAGACAAGAGACCCAGTACTTC. Amino acid sequence: CASSVGGRQETQYF.

This chain joins TRBV5-4 and TRBJ2-1; 10 bases agree with TRBD1. V shed 3 bases, J shed 5 bases, and the junction held 11 bases outside the gene matches. Germline V gives CDR1 SGHNT, CDR2 YYREEE (reference sequence). This CDR3 comprises 17 residues. The CDR3 nucleotides are TGTGCCAGCAGCTCGGAACTACGGGACAGGGGTCACAATGAGCAGTTCTTC. The encoded protein is CASSSELRDRGHNEQFF.

V and J are TRBV5-6 and TRBJ1-1; TRBD1 is a possible D gene (6 bases). Germline CDR1 SGHDT, CDR2 YYEEEE. CDR3 length equals 14 residues. The V end was cut by 4 bases, the J end by 7 bases, with 17 bases between. CDR3 nucleotide sequence: TGTGCCAGCAGCCGGAACGACAGGTGGGGTGAAGCTTTCTTT. Translating gives CASSRNDRWGEAFF.

The chain has TRBV4-2 and TRBJ1-4, with TRBD1 as a possible D gene (5 bases). This CDR3 is built from 14 residues. Germline CDR1 LGHNA, CDR2 YNFKEQ. V lost 4 bases, J lost 8 bases, and 14 bases lay in between. This CDR3 reads CASSPSGVDEKLFF. The CDR3 DNA is TGTGCCAGCAGCCCTTCGGGGGTGGACGAAAAACTGTTTTTT.

This chain joins TRBV5-5 and TRBJ2-1; 7 positions match TRBD1. Germline V gene data show CDR1 as SGHKS and CDR2 as YYEKEE (reference sequence). The CDR3 contains 15 residues. V lost 4 bases and J lost 2; bases outside the gene matches: 6. The CDR3: CASSQRGQAYNEQFF. Written as DNA, the CDR3 is TGTGCCAGCAGCCAAAGAGGACAGGCCTACAATGAGCAGTTCTTC.